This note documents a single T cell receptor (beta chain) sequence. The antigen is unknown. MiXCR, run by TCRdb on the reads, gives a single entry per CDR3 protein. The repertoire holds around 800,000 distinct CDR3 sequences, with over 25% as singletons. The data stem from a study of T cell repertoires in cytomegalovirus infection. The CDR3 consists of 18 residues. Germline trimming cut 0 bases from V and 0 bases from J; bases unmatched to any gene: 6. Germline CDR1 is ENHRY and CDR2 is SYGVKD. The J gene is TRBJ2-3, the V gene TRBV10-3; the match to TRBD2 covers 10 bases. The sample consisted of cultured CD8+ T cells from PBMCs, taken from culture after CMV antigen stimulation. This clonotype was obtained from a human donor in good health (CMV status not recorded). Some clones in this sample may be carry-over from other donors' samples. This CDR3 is CAISESLAGVVSTDTQYF. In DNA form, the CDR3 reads TGTGCCATCAGTGAGTCTCTAGCGGGGGTCGTAAGCACAGATACGCAGTATTTT.